Listed below are T cell receptor beta chains from one sample, sequenced in a study of cytomegalovirus exposure and HLA in healthy donors. TCRdb's copy holds only in-frame clones and misses some; the assay was immunoSEQ multiplex PCR. The sample yields about 180,000 clones, approximately 80% seen once. The source material was PBMCs. These receptors were taken from a girl between 2 and 10 years old in good health and CMV-seropositive. The CDR3 runs from the conserved cysteine through the conserved F or W. The order of the fields is clone size, D gene, J gene, V gene, CDR3 DNA, CDR3 protein. The D gene is left open where the match is weak. The size entry is marked missing in some rows and otherwise reads once, few, many or a size class.

>-|-|TRBJ2-3|TRBV2
TGTGCCAGCTCACCTGAGGGATCGCAGTATTTT
CASSPEGSQYF
>-|-|TRBJ1-5|TRBV27
TGTGCCAGCAGAATGGTAGGGGGCAATCAGCCCCAGCATTTT
CASRMVGGNQPQHF
>-|TRBD1|TRBJ1-2|TRBV2
TGTGCCAGCAGTGAGGACAGGGTTGGCGGCTACACCTTC
CASSEDRVGGYTF
>-|TRBD1|TRBJ2-1|TRBV2
TGTGCCACCACGGGGGACAGGGACTACAATGAGCAGTTCTTC
CATTGDRDYNEQFF
>-|-|TRBJ2-7|TRBV9
TGTGCCAGCAGCGTTGAAGGGACTGCCTACGAGCAGTACTTC
CASSVEGTAYEQYF
>-|-|TRBJ2-7|TRBV7-9
TGTGCCAGCAGCTTAGCCCTACAGAGCTCCTACGAGCAGTACTTC
CASSLALQSSYEQYF
>-|-|TRBJ2-2|TRBV28
TGTGGGGCCGGATCCGGGGAGCTGTTTTTT
CGAGSGELFF
>-|TRBD1|TRBJ1-1|TRBV15
TGTGCCACCAGCAGAGGGGGGACAGGGACCACTGAAGCTTTCTTT
CATSRGGTGTTEAFF
>-|-|TRBJ1-2|TRBV11-3
TGTGCCAGCAGCTTTGATGCGACAGCCTATGGCTACACCTTC
CASSFDATAYGYTF
>few|-|TRBJ2-7|TRBV10-1
TGCGCCAACCCCCCGCGATCCGGCTCCTACGAGCAGTACTTC
CANPPRSGSYEQYF
>-|TRBD1|TRBJ1-1|TRBV5-4
TGTGCCAGCAGCTTGAGACAGGGGATCACTGAAGCTTTCTTT
CASSLRQGITEAFF
>-|TRBD1|TRBJ2-5|TRBV15
TGTGCCACCAGCAGCTCGAGACAGGGGGGAACCCAGTACTTC
CATSSSRQGGTQYF
>-|-|TRBJ1-4|TRBV19
TGTGCCAGTAGTATAGATCTGTATAGAACAACTAATGAAAAACTGTTTTTT
CASSIDLYRTTNEKLFF
>-|-|TRBJ2-2|TRBV28
TGTGCCAGCAGTTTACGGGGGAGTTGGCTCGGGGAGCTGTTTTTT
CASSLRGSWLGELFF
>-|TRBD2|TRBJ2-7|TRBV7-9
TGTGCCAGCAGCCCGGCGGTACTAGCGGGAGTCGGTTTC
CASSPAVLAGVGF
>-|TRBD2|TRBJ2-7|TRBV5-4
TGTGCCAGCAGCTTGTCCCCGAGCGGGAGGGACGAGCAGTACTTC
CASSLSPSGRDEQYF
>once|-|TRBJ1-2|TRBV6-1
TGTGCCACCGAACGGGCCAATAGGGAGAATGGCTACACCTTC
CATERANRENGYTF
>-|TRBD2|TRBJ2-3|TRBV5-1
TGCGCCAGCAGGTCCCTTGGCGGGAGGGCCGAGGGTCGTGATACGCAGTATTTT
CASRSLGGRAEGRDTQYF
>-|-|TRBJ1-3|TRBV12-5
TGTGCTAGTGGTTTGTTTCCTTTGAGCCATTCTATACCCTCTGGAAACACCATATATTTT
CASGLFPLSHSIPSGNTIYF
>-|-|TRBJ2-4|TRBV27
TGTGCCAGCAGTTTCGGTCCTCCGGGTTCCAAAAACATTCAGTACTTC
CASSFGPPGSKNIQYF
>-|-|TRBJ2-7|TRBV10-1
TGCGCCAGCAGTTCGGGGTCCTACGAGCAGTACTTC
CASSSGSYEQYF